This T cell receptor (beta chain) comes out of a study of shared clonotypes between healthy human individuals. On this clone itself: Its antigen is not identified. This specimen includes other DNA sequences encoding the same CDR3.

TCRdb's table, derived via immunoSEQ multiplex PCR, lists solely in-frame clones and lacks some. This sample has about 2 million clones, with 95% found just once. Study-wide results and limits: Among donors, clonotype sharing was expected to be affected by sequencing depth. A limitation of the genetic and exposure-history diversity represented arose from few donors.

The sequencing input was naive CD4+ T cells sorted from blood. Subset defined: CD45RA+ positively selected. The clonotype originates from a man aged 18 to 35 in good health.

CDR3: CASSRTGGLYEQYF. The CDR3 bases are TGTGCCAGTAGTCGGACAGGTGGACTCTACGAGCAGTACTTC. The V call is TRBV19, the J call TRBJ2-7; 7 bases agree with TRBD1. The germline CDR1 and CDR2 sequences are LNHDA and SQIVND (reference sequence). The CDR3 loop spans 14 amino acids. With V trimmed by 5 bases and J by 3 bases, 7 bases remained unmatched.